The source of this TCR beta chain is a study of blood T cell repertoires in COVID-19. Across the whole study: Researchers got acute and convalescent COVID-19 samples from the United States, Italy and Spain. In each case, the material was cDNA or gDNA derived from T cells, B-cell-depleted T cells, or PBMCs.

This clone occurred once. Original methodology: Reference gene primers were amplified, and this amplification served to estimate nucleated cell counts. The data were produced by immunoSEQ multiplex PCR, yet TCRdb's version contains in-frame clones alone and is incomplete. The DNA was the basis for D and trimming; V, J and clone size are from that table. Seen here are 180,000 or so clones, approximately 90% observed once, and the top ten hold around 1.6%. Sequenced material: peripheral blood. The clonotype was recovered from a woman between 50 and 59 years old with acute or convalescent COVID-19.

The CDR3 sequence: CASQQGPGWNQPQHF. CDR3 bases: TGCGCCAGCCAACAGGGGCCCGGGTGGAATCAGCCCCAGCATTTT. V usage is TRBV4-1 and J usage is TRBJ1-5; TRBD1 matches 7 bases. Losses at the gene ends were 8 bases for V and 4 bases for J; bases not matched to a gene: 11. This CDR3 is built from 15 residues. The germline V gene has CDR1 MGHRA and CDR2 YSYEKL.